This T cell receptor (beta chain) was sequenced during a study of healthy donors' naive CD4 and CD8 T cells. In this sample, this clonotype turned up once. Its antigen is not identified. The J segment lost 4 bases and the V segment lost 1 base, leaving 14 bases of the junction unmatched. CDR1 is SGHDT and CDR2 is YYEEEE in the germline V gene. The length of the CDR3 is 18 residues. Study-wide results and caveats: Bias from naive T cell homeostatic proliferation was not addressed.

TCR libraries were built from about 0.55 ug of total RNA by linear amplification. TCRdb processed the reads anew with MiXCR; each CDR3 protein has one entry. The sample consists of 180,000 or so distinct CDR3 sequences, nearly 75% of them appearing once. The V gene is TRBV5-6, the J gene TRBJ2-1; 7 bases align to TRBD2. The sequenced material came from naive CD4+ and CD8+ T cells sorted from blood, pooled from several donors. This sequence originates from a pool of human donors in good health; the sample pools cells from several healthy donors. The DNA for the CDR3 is TGTGCCAGCAGCTTGCGGACCCTAGCGGAGGGGCCTTACAATGAGCAGTTCTTC. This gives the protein CASSLRTLAEGPYNEQFF.